This is a list of T cell receptor beta chains from one sample in a study of healthy donors' naive CD4 and CD8 T cells. One entry per CDR3 protein, called by TCRdb with MiXCR from the reads. This table has about 180,000 distinct CDR3 sequences, around 80% appearing once. The specimen sequenced was naive CD4+ and CD8+ T cells sorted from blood, pooled from several donors. The receptors derive from a pool of human donors in good health; the sample pools cells from several healthy donors. Each CDR3 is given with its conserved first and last residue.

j_gene,v_gene,CDR3aa
TRBJ2-1,TRBV19,CVSSTLWALDEQFF
TRBJ1-5,TRBV29-1,CSVAAGDNQPQHF
TRBJ1-1,TRBV29-1,CSVDRAEAFF
TRBJ2-3,TRBV11-2,CASSFTSSGARDTQYF
TRBJ2-6,TRBV6-4,CASSVGNSGANVLTF
TRBJ2-3,TRBV6-2/TRBV6-3,CASTSLALTDTQYF
TRBJ1-2,TRBV30,CAWETGYGYTF
TRBJ1-5,TRBV20-1,CSAKRALSNQPQHF
TRBJ2-7,TRBV6-2/TRBV6-3,CASSRDYRPYEQYF
TRBJ2-1,TRBV19,CASSIWGRGNEDEQFF
TRBJ2-3,TRBV24-1,CATRKASGRGTDTQYF
TRBJ2-5,TRBV5-6,CASSSPTGPTKETQYF
TRBJ2-1,TRBV29-1,CSVDWGKSYNEQFF
TRBJ2-4,TRBV11-2,CASSYVAKNIQYF
TRBJ2-7,TRBV29-1,CSASRSIAEQYF
TRBJ1-5,TRBV27,CASSPTGPHQPQHF
TRBJ2-1,TRBV20-1,CSARSGRAYNEQFF
TRBJ2-5,TRBV11-3,CASSRREGEETQYF
TRBJ1-1,TRBV19,CASSIGGAEAFF
TRBJ1-5,TRBV29-1,CSVRTGGNQPQHF
TRBJ2-7,TRBV29-1,CSVDGGDRGAYEQYF
TRBJ2-7,TRBV11-2,CASSSTSGRNYEQYF
TRBJ2-4,TRBV19,CASSISGGAKNIQYF
TRBJ2-2,TRBV29-1,CSVEVQRTGELFF
TRBJ2-3,TRBV2,CASSEGRTSTDTQYF
TRBJ2-3,TRBV6-5,CASSYSALSTDTQYF
TRBJ1-6,TRBV27,CASGPGQGGSPLHF
TRBJ2-1,TRBV24-1,CATSDLGLASGNEQFF
TRBJ1-1,TRBV29-1,CSVLDTEAFF